Below are 25 T cell receptor beta chains sequenced from a single sample in a study of OX40 agonist ivuxolimab in advanced cancers. Produced via immunoSEQ multiplex PCR; TCRdb's table is partial and in-frame only. The table lists around 67,000 clones, more than 75% of them singletons. Sequencing used CD4+ or CD8+ T cells sorted from blood, obtained in a trial of the OX40 agonist ivuxolimab. Receptors were obtained from an adult with an advanced solid tumor such as melanoma, head and neck, liver or kidney cancer.

The chain links TRBV7-2 to TRBJ2-4, with D perhaps matching TRBD2 (6 bases). The V gene's germline CDR1 is SGHTA and CDR2 FQGNSA. Trimming took 1 base from V and 5 from J, leaving 9 bases between them. The CDR3 is made up of 14 amino acids. Written as DNA, the CDR3 is TGTGCCAGCAGCTTAGGGACTAACGAAAACATTCAGTACTTC. It translates to CASSLGTNENIQYF.

The V and J genes are TRBV10-3 and TRBJ1-1, with no clear D. Germline-derived CDR1 and CDR2 are ENHRY and SYGVKD. This CDR3 has 12 residues. Trimming cost V 2 bases and J 0 bases, with 1 base left between them. The CDR3 nucleotides are TGTGCCATCAGTGAGATGAACACTGAAGCTTTCTTT. Translated: CAISEMNTEAFF.

The chain links TRBV28 to TRBJ1-5, with 7 nucleotides matching TRBD1. Germline CDR1 is MDHEN and CDR2 is SYDVKM. J was trimmed by 2 bases and V by 3 bases; bases with no gene match: 1. This CDR3 is 14 amino acids long. CDR3 nucleotide sequence: TGTGCCAGCAGTTTCGGACAGGGCAATCAGCCCCAGCATTTT. This codes for CASSFGQGNQPQHF.

The chain carries TRBV10-3 and TRBJ2-2, with D unclear. This CDR3 spans 15 amino acids. V lost 3 bases, J lost 1 base, and 9 bases lay in between. The germline V gene encodes CDR1 ENHRY and CDR2 SYGVKD. CDR3 bases: TGTGCCATCAGTGACCCAACAGAGAACACCGGGGAGCTGTTTTTT. It codes for CAISDPTENTGELFF.

The rearrangement uses TRBV7-2 and TRBJ2-3; D might be TRBD1 (6 bases). Germline V gene lookup returns CDR1 SGHTA and CDR2 FQGNSA. V shed 4 bases and J shed 8 bases, with 13 bases lying between them. The CDR3 is 13 amino acids. The CDR3 region has the DNA TGTGCCAGCAGCTCCACAGGGCTAGGTACGCAGTATTTT. It yields the protein CASSSTGLGTQYF.

J is TRBJ2-4 and V is TRBV11-2, with no clear D. Looked up from germline, CDR1 is SGHAT and CDR2 is FQNNGV. This CDR3 is built from 15 residues. Trimming shortened V by 4 bases and J by 2 bases, and 12 bases separated the two germline ends. For the CDR3, the DNA is TGTGCCAGCAGCTCCAACGGAATTACCAAAAACATTCAGTACTTC. It encodes CASSSNGITKNIQYF.

Comment on this clone: The DNA is omitted, as the CDR3 cannot be located on it reliably, and the CDR3 follows TCRdb's listing. The rearrangement uses TRBV6-6 and TRBJ2-1; TRBD2 reflects the table's D call only, with no check against the DNA. In germline, CDR1 is MNHNY, CDR2 SVGAGI (reference sequence). A total of 15 residues make up the CDR3, ends included. This CDR3 is CASSSSGGWYNEQFF.

The chain employs TRBV30 and TRBJ2-6; D possibly corresponds to TRBD1 (6 bases). The CDR3 contains 17 residues. V was shortened by 0 bases and J by 0 bases, with 12 bases between the two germline ends. From germline, CDR1 is GTSNPN and CDR2 SVGIG (reference sequence). The CDR3 region is CAWSVWTDYSGANVLTF. Written as DNA, the CDR3 is TGTGCCTGGAGTGTATGGACAGATTACTCTGGGGCCAACGTCCTGACTTTC. Using reference TRBV30 and TRBJ2-6 for the parts outside the CDR3, the full variable domain is SQTIHQWPATLVQPVGSPLSLECTVEGTSNPNLYWYRQAAGRGLQLLFYSVGIGQISSEVPQNLSASRPQDRQFILSSKKLLLSDSGFYLCAWSVWTDYSGANVLTFGAGSRLTVL.

The V call is TRBV7-3, the J call TRBJ2-3; D call uncertain. The V and J ends lost 2 bases and 5 bases respectively, with 8 bases between them. Germline values: CDR1 SGHTA, CDR2 FQGTGA. CDR3 length equals 13 residues. CDR3 in amino acids: CASSLVSEDTQYF. In DNA, the CDR3 is TGTGCCAGCAGCTTAGTTAGTGAAGATACGCAGTATTTT.

The rearrangement joins TRBV4-2 to TRBJ2-5; TRBD2 might be the D (5 bases). Looked up from germline, CDR1 is LGHNA and CDR2 is YNFKEQ. The CDR3 length is 14 residues. The V gene lost 4 bases and the J gene lost 3 bases, with 12 bases spanning the gap. The CDR3 reads CASSLYSGKETQYF. In DNA form, the CDR3 reads TGTGCCAGCAGCCTATACAGCGGAAAAGAGACCCAGTACTTC.

The genes are TRBV30 and TRBJ2-1; 8 bases are a match to TRBD2. The CDR3 runs to 14 residues. After removal of 3 bases from V and 7 bases from J, the junction contained 8 bases not matched to a gene. The germline V gene encodes CDR1 GTSNPN and CDR2 SVGIG (reference sequence). CDR3 sequence (DNA): TGTGCCTGGAGCGAGGCGGGAGGCAGGAATGAGCAGTTCTTC. Its protein product is CAWSEAGGRNEQFF.

Of note for this clone: Because the CDR3 is missing its conserved closing phenylalanine or tryptophan, this is likely a read error. V is TRBV6-1 and J is TRBJ1-1; possibly TRBD1 for D (6 bases). Trimming took 8 bases from V and 4 from J, leaving 17 bases between them. Per germline, CDR1 MNHNS and CDR2 SASEGT. The CDR3 runs to 14 residues. The CDR3 nucleotides read TGTGCCAGCGAACGGGGGGCTTCGGGCACTGAAGCTTTCCTT. As protein: CASERGASGTEAFL.

The V call is TRBV2, the J call TRBJ2-3; TRBD1 matches at 7 bases. In germline, CDR1 is SNHLY, CDR2 FYNNEI. V trimming: 7 bases; J trimming: 2 bases; junction bases outside the gene matches: 6. There are 14 residues in the CDR3. In nucleotides, the CDR3 is TGTGCCAGCACACAGGGGTCCAACACAGATACGCAGTATTTT. Protein sequence: CASTQGSNTDTQYF.

The chain couples TRBV29-1 to TRBJ1-2; a possible D gene is TRBD1 (5 bases). The CDR3 contains 12 residues. The V gene lost 3 bases and the J gene lost 4 bases, with 9 bases spanning the gap. Germline V gives CDR1 SQVTM, CDR2 ANQGSEA. CDR3 region: CSVERQGYGYTF. CDR3 nucleotide sequence: TGCAGCGTTGAGCGCCAGGGCTATGGCTACACCTTC.

This clone was seen only a few times. This rearrangement joins TRBV19 to TRBJ2-3; D is perhaps TRBD2 (6 bases). This CDR3 spans 14 amino acids. V shed 5 bases and J shed 0 bases, with 9 bases lying between them. Per germline, CDR1 LNHDA and CDR2 SQIVND (reference sequence). The CDR3 protein is CASSVSGSTDTQYF. The CDR3 DNA reads TGTGCCAGTAGTGTTAGCGGTAGCACAGATACGCAGTATTTT. The full variable domain, its missing parts supplied by reference TRBV19 and TRBJ2-3, is DGGITQSPKYLFRKEGQNVTLSCEQNLNHDAMYWYRQDPGQGLRLIYYSQIVNDFQKGDIAEGYSVSREKKESFPLTVTSAQKNPTAFYLCASSVSGSTDTQYFGPGTRLTVL.

This chain links TRBV19 with TRBJ1-2, with D unclear. Germline V gene lookup returns CDR1 LNHDA and CDR2 SQIVND (reference sequence). The V and J ends lost 5 bases and 0 bases respectively, with 7 bases between them. CDR3 length equals 13 residues. The CDR3 nucleotides are TGTGCCAGTAGTCTCGAAGCTAACTATGGCTACACCTTC. This gives the protein CASSLEANYGYTF.

The J gene is TRBJ2-2, the V gene TRBV2; 8 nucleotides match TRBD2. The CDR3 loop spans 14 amino acids. J lost 5 bases, V lost 10 bases, and 9 bases had no gene match. The germline V gene encodes CDR1 SNHLY and CDR2 FYNNEI. This chain's CDR3 is CATRERESTGELFF. CDR3 bases: TGTGCCACGCGGGAGCGGGAGTCTACCGGGGAGCTGTTTTTT.

V usage is TRBV28 and J usage is TRBJ1-5; TRBD1 agrees at 7 bases. Germline CDR1 and CDR2: MDHEN and SYDVKM. This CDR3 is 14 amino acids long. After removal of 7 bases from V and 7 bases from J, the junction contained 10 bases not matched to a gene. The CDR3 reads CASNLRGRWQPQHF. As DNA, the CDR3 is TGTGCCAGCAACCTAAGGGGGCGGTGGCAGCCCCAGCATTTT.

This chain connects TRBV5-1 to TRBJ1-2; D perhaps matches TRBD1 (5 bases). The V gene's germline CDR1 is SGHRS and CDR2 YFSETQ. Trimming shortened V by 7 bases and J by 1 base, and 11 bases separated the two germline ends. This CDR3 spans 13 amino acids. The DNA of the CDR3 is TGCGCCAGCTCCGCCGGGGGTAACTATGGCTACACCTTC. Its protein product is CASSAGGNYGYTF.

The V gene is TRBV11-2, the J gene TRBJ1-4, with D possibly matching TRBD1 (5 bases). CDR3 length: 15 amino acids. Germline V gene sequence: CDR1 SGHAT, CDR2 FQNNGV. The V end was cut by 5 bases, the J end by 3 bases, with 13 bases between. The CDR3 reads CASSRRGGANEKLFF. CDR3 DNA sequence: TGTGCCAGCAGCCGACGGGGGGGGGCTAATGAAAAACTGTTTTTT. Filled out from reference TRBV11-2 and TRBJ1-4, the complete variable domain reads EAGVAQSPRYKIIEKRQSVAFWCNPISGHATLYWYQQILGQGPKLLIQFQNNGVVDDSQLPKDRFSAERLKGVDSTLKIQPAKLEDSAVYLCASSRRGGANEKLFFGSGTQLSVL.

V usage is TRBV19 and J usage is TRBJ1-5; 7 positions match TRBD1. Germline CDR1 and CDR2: LNHDA and SQIVND (reference sequence). Trimming took 2 bases from V and 4 from J; bases not matched to a gene: 2. The CDR3 contains 14 residues. In DNA form, the CDR3 reads TGTGCCAGTAGTATAACAGGGGATAATCAGCCCCAGCATTTT. Translation: CASSITGDNQPQHF. Together with reference TRBV19 and TRBJ1-5, the CDR3 gives the full variable domain: DGGITQSPKYLFRKEGQNVTLSCEQNLNHDAMYWYRQDPGQGLRLIYYSQIVNDFQKGDIAEGYSVSREKKESFPLTVTSAQKNPTAFYLCASSITGDNQPQHFGDGTRLSIL.

The gene calls are TRBV30 and TRBJ2-3; D uncertain. There are 10 residues in the CDR3. The V gene's germline CDR1 is GTSNPN and CDR2 SVGIG (reference sequence). Trimming took 5 bases from V and 7 from J, leaving 7 bases between them. Here the CDR3 DNA reads TGTGCCTGGGGGTCTAATACGCAGTATTTT. Its protein product is CAWGSNTQYF.

The chain couples TRBV6-6 to TRBJ2-5; 13 bases match TRBD2. J was trimmed by 0 bases and V by 8 bases; bases with no gene match: 0. Germline V gives CDR1 MNHNY, CDR2 SVGAGI (reference sequence). The CDR3 consists of 14 residues. CDR3 nucleotide sequence: TGTGCCAGCGGACTAGCGGGGGACCAAGAGACCCAGTACTTC. Protein: CASGLAGDQETQYF.

This chain connects TRBV7-2 to TRBJ1-1; tentative D call: TRBD1 (5 bases). Looked up from germline, CDR1 is SGHTA and CDR2 is FQGNSA. The CDR3 spans 13 residues. The CDR3: CATRGALRTEAFF. For the CDR3, the DNA is TGTGCTACCCGCGGGGCGCTAAGAACTGAAGCTTTCTTT.

The genes are TRBV27 and TRBJ2-5, with D possibly TRBD1 on 5 matching bases. V dropped 0 bases and J dropped 5 bases, with 7 bases sitting between them. The CDR3 extends over 13 amino acids. From germline, CDR1 is MNHEY and CDR2 SMNVEV (reference sequence). CDR3 in DNA: TGTGCCAGCAGTTTATCAGGGGCCGAGACCCAGTACTTC. Its translation: CASSLSGAETQYF.